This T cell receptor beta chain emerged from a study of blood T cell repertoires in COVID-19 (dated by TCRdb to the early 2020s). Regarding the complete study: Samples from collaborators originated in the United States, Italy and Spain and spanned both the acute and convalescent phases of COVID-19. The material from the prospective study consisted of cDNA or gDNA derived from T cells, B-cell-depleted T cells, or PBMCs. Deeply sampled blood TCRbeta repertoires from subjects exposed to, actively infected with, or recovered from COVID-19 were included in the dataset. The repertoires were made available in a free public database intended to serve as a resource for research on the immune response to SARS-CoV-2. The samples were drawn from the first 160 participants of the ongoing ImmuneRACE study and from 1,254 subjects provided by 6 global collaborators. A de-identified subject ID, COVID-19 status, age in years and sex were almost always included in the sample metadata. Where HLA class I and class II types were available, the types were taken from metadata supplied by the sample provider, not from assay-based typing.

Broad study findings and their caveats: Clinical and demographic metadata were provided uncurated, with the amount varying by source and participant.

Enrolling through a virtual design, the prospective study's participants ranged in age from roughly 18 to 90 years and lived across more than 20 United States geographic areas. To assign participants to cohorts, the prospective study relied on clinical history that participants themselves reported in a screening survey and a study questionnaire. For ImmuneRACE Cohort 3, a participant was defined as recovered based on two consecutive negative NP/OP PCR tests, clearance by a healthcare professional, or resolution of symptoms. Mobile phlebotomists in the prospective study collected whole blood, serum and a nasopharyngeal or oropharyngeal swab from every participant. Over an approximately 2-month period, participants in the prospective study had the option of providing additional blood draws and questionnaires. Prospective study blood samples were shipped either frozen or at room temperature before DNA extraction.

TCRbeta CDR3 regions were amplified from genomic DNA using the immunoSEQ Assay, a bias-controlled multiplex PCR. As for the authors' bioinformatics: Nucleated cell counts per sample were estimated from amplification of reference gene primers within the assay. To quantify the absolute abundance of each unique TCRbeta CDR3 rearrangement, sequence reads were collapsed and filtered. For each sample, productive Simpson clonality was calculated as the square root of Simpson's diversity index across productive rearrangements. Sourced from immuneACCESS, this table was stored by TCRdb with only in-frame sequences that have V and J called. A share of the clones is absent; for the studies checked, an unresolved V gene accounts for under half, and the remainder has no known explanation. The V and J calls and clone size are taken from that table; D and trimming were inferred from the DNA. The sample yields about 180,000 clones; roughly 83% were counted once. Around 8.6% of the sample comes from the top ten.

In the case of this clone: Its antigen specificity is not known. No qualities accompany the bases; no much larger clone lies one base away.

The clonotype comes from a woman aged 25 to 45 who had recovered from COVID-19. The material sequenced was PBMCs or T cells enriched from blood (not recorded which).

This receptor has the CDR3 CASSLNYAGNNEQFF. The DNA sequence is given as TGTGCCAGCAGCTTAAACTACGCGGGGAACAATGAGCAGTTCTTC. The receptor chain draws on TRBV7-2 and TRBJ2-1, and perhaps TRBD2 as D gene, on 6 matching bases. The CDR3 covers 15 residues, taking in both the cysteine and the phenylalanine. CDR3 DNA only is kept here, 45 bases in frame from base 1. V sheds 2 bases and J sheds 5 bases, leaving 13 bases between their ends. The germline V gene gives CDR1 as SGHTA and CDR2 as FQGNSA.